This T cell receptor (beta chain) comes out of a study of T cells in Graves' hyperthyroidism and ophthalmopathy. Overall study findings and caveats: Clonotypes that were expanded in thyroid above 0.001 mostly appeared in blood too. In validation, the model predicted ophthalmopathy. These predictions came a median approximately 5.9 months before onset.

In the ophthalmopathy cohort, Clinical Activity Score was at least 3, NOSPECS grade at least 4, and duration under 3 months. Together with thyroid ultrasound, orbital computed tomography, serum thyroxine and TRAb, clinical symptoms were used for diagnoses. Germline values: CDR1 MDHEN, CDR2 SYDVKM. This CDR3 is 17 amino acids long. V dropped 4 bases and J dropped 0 bases, with 16 bases sitting between them. About this clonotype itself: The antigen is undetermined.

Researchers amplified the TCR beta CDR3 regions from RNA transcripts. An initial round of RT-PCR targeting the TCR CDR3 relied on the HTBI primer set. MiXCR was run by TCRdb on the multiplex PCR reads, yielding one entry per CDR3 protein. The table lists around 600,000 distinct CDR3 sequences, around 13% of them singletons. The chain uses TRBV28 and TRBJ1-3, with unresolved D. The sequence derives from a woman aged 45-59 years with Graves' ophthalmopathy. Material: blood. The CDR3 DNA sequence: TGTGCCAGCAGTTCCCATGGTCAGAGGCTCTCTGGAAACACCATATATTTT. Encoded protein: CASSSHGQRLSGNTIYF.